Below, 9 T cell receptor beta chains from the same sample are listed, as sequenced in a study of beta chain features in type 1 diabetes. Every bit of the isolated RNA underwent reverse transcription, so sequencing read expressed TCRB transcripts. Here immunoSEQ multiplex PCR was the method, and the copy in TCRdb shows in-frame clones only, minus some. The profile shows roughly 250,000 clones, 9.6% of them singletons. The source material was naive CD4+ T cells from blood. Every receptor here comes from a woman aged 18-29 years in good health.

The V call is TRBV11-2, the J call TRBJ2-2, with TRBD1 as a possible D gene (6 bases). CDR1 and CDR2 (germline): SGHAT, FQNNGV. This CDR3 spans 14 amino acids. The ends were cut back, 5 bases at V and 8 bases at J, with 15 bases in the middle. CDR3 coding DNA: TGTGCCAGCAGCCCCATACAGGGCGTTGGGGAGCTGTTTTTT. This gives the protein CASSPIQGVGELFF. Together with reference TRBV11-2 and TRBJ2-2, the CDR3 gives the full variable domain: EAGVAQSPRYKIIEKRQSVAFWCNPISGHATLYWYQQILGQGPKLLIQFQNNGVVDDSQLPKDRFSAERLKGVDSTLKIQPAKLEDSAVYLCASSPIQGVGELFFGEGSRLTVL.

This chain connects TRBV7-2 to TRBJ1-1; tentative D call: TRBD1 (6 bases). V lost 5 bases, J lost 1 base, and 17 bases lay in between. This CDR3 contains 16 residues. From germline, CDR1 is SGHTA and CDR2 FQGNSA. The CDR3 protein is CASSVRLGTTNTEAFF. As DNA, the CDR3 is TGTGCCAGCAGCGTCCGGTTAGGGACAACGAACACTGAAGCTTTCTTT.

This clone has just a few counts. The V call is TRBV7-9, the J call TRBJ1-1; 7 positions match TRBD1. Germline lookup yields CDR1 SEHNR and CDR2 FQNEAQ (reference sequence). V trimming: 2 bases; J trimming: 4 bases; junction bases outside the gene matches: 4. This CDR3 contains 14 residues. The CDR3, as DNA: TGTGCCAGCAGCTTAACGACAGGGTCCACTGAAGCTTTCTTT. Translated: CASSLTTGSTEAFF. Together with reference TRBV7-9 and TRBJ1-1, the CDR3 gives the full variable domain: DTGVSQNPRHKITKRGQNVTFRCDPISEHNRLYWYRQTLGQGPEFLTYFQNEAQLEKSRLLSDRFSAERPKGSFSTLEIQRTEQGDSAMYLCASSLTTGSTEAFFGQGTRLTVV.

The V call is TRBV6-7, the J call TRBJ2-1; 9 bases align to TRBD2. TRBV6-7 is treated as an ORF (open reading frame) with a function not yet certain. Unmatched junction bases numbered 3, after V lost 2 bases and J lost 1 base. This CDR3 is 16 amino acids long. CDR3 loop: CASSYGSGSSYNEQFF. The CDR3 nucleotides are TGTGCCAGCAGTTACGGTAGCGGGAGTTCCTACAATGAGCAGTTCTTC.

The gene calls are TRBV6-1 and TRBJ2-3; possible D gene TRBD1, 5 bases. V was clipped by 6 bases and J by 7 bases, with 17 bases between them. Germline values: CDR1 MNHNS, CDR2 SASEGT. This CDR3 comprises 14 residues. The chain's CDR3 is CASRARQTVYTQYF. As DNA, the CDR3 is TGTGCCAGCAGGGCAAGACAGACAGTGTATACGCAGTATTTT.

There are a few counts of this clone. The V gene is TRBV30, the J gene TRBJ2-7; D is unresolved. Germline assignment: CDR1 GTSNPN and CDR2 SVGIG (reference sequence). The CDR3 length is 11 residues. The V and J ends lost 2 bases and 2 bases respectively, with 4 bases between them. CDR3 sequence (DNA): TGTGCCTGGAGTCCAGCCTACGAGCAGTACTTC. Protein sequence: CAWSPAYEQYF.

V is TRBV19 and J is TRBJ2-1, with 13 bases that match TRBD2. Per germline, CDR1 LNHDA and CDR2 SQIVND (reference sequence). The CDR3 loop spans 17 amino acids. V was pared by 7 bases and J by 1 base, with 7 bases of the junction left unmatched. The CDR3 protein is CASTPELAGGSYNEQFF. CDR3 sequence (DNA): TGTGCCAGTACCCCTGAACTAGCGGGAGGGTCCTACAATGAGCAGTTCTTC.

In DNA form, the CDR3 reads TGTGCCAGCAGGACTACTAGCGGGAGCTCCTACGAGCAGTACTTC. Encoded protein: CASRTTSGSSYEQYF. This sequence joins TRBV6-1 and TRBJ2-7; TRBD2 agrees at 11 bases. CDR1 MNHNS and CDR2 SASEGT come from the germline V gene. V gave up 6 bases and J gave up 0 bases; unmatched junction bases: 4. CDR3 length equals 15 residues.

The chain has TRBV7-2 and TRBJ2-1; D may be TRBD1 (6 bases). V was shortened by 4 bases and J by 2 bases, with 9 bases between the two germline ends. Germline CDR1 and CDR2: SGHTA and FQGNSA. CDR3 length equals 14 residues. Here the CDR3 reads CASSSYRAYNEQFF. In nucleotides, the CDR3 is TGTGCCAGCAGCTCTTACAGGGCCTACAATGAGCAGTTCTTC.